This T cell receptor beta chain was obtained from a study of follicular helper T cells after annual influenza vaccination. Whole-study results and caveats: Only about 8.5-21% of analyzed cells yielded productive TCRB sequences.

Germline V CDR1 and CDR2: SGHVS, FNYEAQ. There are 13 residues in the CDR3. V gave up 4 bases and J gave up 3 bases; unmatched junction bases: 2. The protocol was immunoSEQ multiplex PCR, while the TCRdb copy is restricted to in-frame clones and leaves out a portion. Among several thousand clones listed, approximately 80% were seen once. This clone was recorded only once. Its antigen is unidentified. Time point specified: 2015-2016 season, 7 days after influenza vaccination. Donors with HIV/AIDS, active malignancy, immunomodulators or active illness were excluded. Cells are cTfh (non-naive CD4+CXCR5+PD-1+), split by ICOS and CD38 into double-positive or double-negative.

The material was CXCR5+ CD38- circulating T follicular helper cells from blood, obtained 7 days after influenza vaccination. Subset of the sample: circulating Tfh, non-naive CD4+CXCR5+PD-1+ (ICOS+CD38+ or ICOS-CD38-). This sequence joins TRBV7-6 and TRBJ1-1; 7 bases map to TRBD1. This receptor was taken from an adult who received the influenza vaccine. The CDR3 DNA sequence: TGTGCCAGCAGCTGGGGACAGTACACTGAAGCTTTCTTT. Protein product: CASSWGQYTEAFF.